Below, 17 T cell receptor beta chains from the same sample are listed, as sequenced in a study of blood T cell repertoires in COVID-19. The assay was immunoSEQ multiplex PCR, and TCRdb's table has in-frame clones only and misses some. The table records about 140,000 clones, more than 75% of them present only once. The sequencing sample was made of PBMCs or T cells enriched from blood (not recorded which). Every receptor here comes from a man in his 60s who had recovered from COVID-19.

The chain employs TRBV28 and TRBJ2-7, with D possibly matching TRBD1 (6 bases). CDR1 and CDR2 (germline): MDHEN, SYDVKM. CDR3 length equals 13 residues. V was clipped by 3 bases and J by 5 bases, with 11 bases between them. The CDR3 sequence is CASSFSGVNEQYF. DNA of the CDR3: TGTGCCAGCAGTTTTTCAGGGGTCAACGAGCAGTACTTC.

The rearrangement uses TRBV4-2 and TRBJ2-7; 11 bases line up with TRBD2. Germline V gene lookup returns CDR1 LGHNA and CDR2 YNFKEQ. This CDR3 is 17 amino acids long. Trimming took 1 base from V and 2 from J; bases not matched to a gene: 7. The CDR3 sequence: CASSQAIGTSGTYEQYF. The CDR3 DNA follows: TGTGCCAGCAGCCAAGCCATAGGGACTAGCGGAACCTACGAGCAGTACTTC.

The table lists this clone with a few counts. The gene calls are TRBV6-5 and TRBJ1-6; possible D gene TRBD1, 6 bases. V lost 6 bases and J lost 7, with 13 bases in between. The CDR3 has 14 residues. From germline, CDR1 is MNHEY and CDR2 SVGAGI. CDR3 DNA: TGTGCCAGCAGCAGCACCCAGGGGAATTCACCCCTCCACTTT. Its protein product is CASSSTQGNSPLHF.

This chain joins TRBV5-4 and TRBJ1-6, with TRBD1 matching over 8 bases. The CDR3 runs 14 residues. Germline V lookup: CDR1 SGHNT, CDR2 YYREEE (reference sequence). V lost 5 bases and J lost 7; bases outside the gene matches: 5. The CDR3 reads CASSNRGNNSPLHF. CDR3 DNA: TGTGCCAGCAGTAACAGGGGGAACAATTCACCCCTCCACTTT.

This clone has a single count. This chain joins TRBV5-1 and TRBJ2-1; the D gene is possibly TRBD2 (6 bases). This CDR3 spans 14 amino acids. The germline V gene encodes CDR1 SGHRS and CDR2 YFSETQ. V gave up 1 base and J gave up 5 bases, with 10 bases separating them. DNA for the CDR3: TGCGCCAGCAGCTTGATGGACTACAACAATGAGCAGTTCTTC. The encoded protein is CASSLMDYNNEQFF.

The chain joins TRBV15 to TRBJ2-1; TRBD2 aligns across 7 bases. Germline-derived CDR1 and CDR2 are LNHNV and YYDKDF (reference sequence). V lost 5 bases to trimming and J lost 2 bases; unmatched junction nucleotides: 12. The CDR3 is 17 residues long. CDR3 loop: CATSPSGGSGPYNEQFF. CDR3 nucleotides: TGTGCCACCAGCCCTTCGGGGGGTAGCGGGCCCTACAATGAGCAGTTCTTC.

This rearrangement joins TRBV9 to TRBJ1-2; the match to TRBD1 covers 8 bases. The CDR3 loop spans 15 amino acids. The J segment lost 4 bases and the V segment lost 0 bases, leaving 5 bases of the junction unmatched. Germline values: CDR1 SGDLS, CDR2 YYNGEE. The CDR3 sequence is CASSVADRGGYGYTF. For the CDR3, the DNA is TGTGCCAGCAGCGTAGCTGACAGGGGTGGCTATGGCTACACCTTC.

V gene TRBV28 combines with J gene TRBJ2-7; D perhaps matches TRBD1 (6 bases). The CDR3 covers 15 residues. Germline values: CDR1 MDHEN, CDR2 SYDVKM. V lost 6 bases, J lost 2 bases, and 17 bases lay in between. CDR3 protein: CASRAKQGFPYEQYF. The CDR3 coding sequence is TGTGCCAGCAGAGCTAAACAGGGATTCCCCTACGAGCAGTACTTC.

This chain joins TRBV18 and TRBJ2-7; D may be TRBD1 (6 bases). This CDR3 has 13 amino acids. Germline loops: CDR1 KGHSH, CDR2 LQKENI. The V end was cut by 5 bases, the J end by 5 bases, with 13 bases between. CDR3 region: CASSSTGTHEQYF. The CDR3 nucleotides read TGTGCCAGCTCATCCACAGGGACCCACGAGCAGTACTTC.

This sequence joins TRBV28 and TRBJ1-2; possible D gene TRBD1, 6 bases. The CDR3 is 12 residues long. V lost 7 bases and J 7 bases, leaving 13 bases between the germline ends. Germline CDR1 and CDR2: MDHEN and SYDVKM. The CDR3 region has the DNA TGTGCCAGCACCACAGGGTTGGGTGGCTACACCTTC. It is translated as CASTTGLGGYTF.

V is TRBV5-5 and J is TRBJ2-1, with 9 bases that match TRBD1. Germline-derived CDR1 and CDR2 are SGHKS and YYEKEE (reference sequence). Trimming took 2 bases from V and 8 from J; bases not matched to a gene: 8. This CDR3 region has 15 residues. The CDR3 nucleotides are TGTGCCAGCAGCTTCGGACAGGGGCCGTTCTATGAGCAGTTCTTC. It encodes CASSFGQGPFYEQFF.

The genes are TRBV6-1 and TRBJ2-1, with a possible D match to TRBD1 (5 bases). Germline-derived CDR1 and CDR2 are MNHNS and SASEGT. The CDR3 is made up of 15 amino acids. With 3 bases removed from V and 3 bases from J, the gap between germline ends came to 12 bases. CDR3 in DNA: TGTGCCAGCAGTGATCCATGGGGCGGCTACAATGAGCAGTTCTTC. The encoded protein is CASSDPWGGYNEQFF.

The chain carries TRBV5-4 and TRBJ2-7; 8 bases map to TRBD2. The trim removed 2 bases at V and 0 bases at J, leaving 7 bases unmatched. Germline CDR1 reads SGHNT; CDR2 reads YYREEE (reference sequence). The CDR3 length is 16 residues. CDR3 in amino acids: CASSLSSGASSYEQYF. Here the CDR3 DNA reads TGTGCCAGCAGCTTAAGTAGCGGGGCCAGCTCCTACGAGCAGTACTTC.

This chain uses TRBV7-9 with TRBJ1-5; D remains ambiguous. Looked up from germline, CDR1 is SEHNR and CDR2 is FQNEAQ (reference sequence). The CDR3 totals 13 residues. V lost 2 bases and J 4 bases, leaving 6 bases between the germline ends. The CDR3 here is CASSLTENQPQHF. CDR3 DNA: TGTGCCAGCAGCTTAACAGAGAATCAGCCCCAGCATTTT.

This chain connects TRBV2 to TRBJ2-5; weak D call: TRBD1 (5 bases). Trimming shortened V by 2 bases and J by 2 bases, and 12 bases separated the two germline ends. The germline V gene encodes CDR1 SNHLY and CDR2 FYNNEI. The CDR3 consists of 15 residues. CDR3 amino acids: CASSEWGSWQETQYF. The CDR3 bases are TGTGCCAGCAGTGAATGGGGCAGTTGGCAAGAGACCCAGTACTTC.

In nucleotides, the CDR3 is TGTGCCAGTAGCAAGCGGGAGTTCTACAATGAGCAGTTCTTC. It translates to CASSKREFYNEQFF. The chain is built from TRBV19 and TRBJ2-1; 8 bases agree with TRBD2. V lost 6 bases and J lost 3; bases outside the gene matches: 4. Per germline, CDR1 LNHDA and CDR2 SQIVND (reference sequence). This CDR3 has 14 amino acids.

J is TRBJ2-7 and V is TRBV27; 11 bases line up with TRBD2. CDR1 MNHEY and CDR2 SMNVEV come from the germline V gene (reference sequence). CDR3 length equals 15 residues. With V trimmed by 4 bases and J by 3 bases, 5 bases remained unmatched. The CDR3: CASSYGTSGNYEQYF. The CDR3 nucleotides read TGTGCCAGCAGTTACGGGACTAGCGGAAACTACGAGCAGTACTTC.